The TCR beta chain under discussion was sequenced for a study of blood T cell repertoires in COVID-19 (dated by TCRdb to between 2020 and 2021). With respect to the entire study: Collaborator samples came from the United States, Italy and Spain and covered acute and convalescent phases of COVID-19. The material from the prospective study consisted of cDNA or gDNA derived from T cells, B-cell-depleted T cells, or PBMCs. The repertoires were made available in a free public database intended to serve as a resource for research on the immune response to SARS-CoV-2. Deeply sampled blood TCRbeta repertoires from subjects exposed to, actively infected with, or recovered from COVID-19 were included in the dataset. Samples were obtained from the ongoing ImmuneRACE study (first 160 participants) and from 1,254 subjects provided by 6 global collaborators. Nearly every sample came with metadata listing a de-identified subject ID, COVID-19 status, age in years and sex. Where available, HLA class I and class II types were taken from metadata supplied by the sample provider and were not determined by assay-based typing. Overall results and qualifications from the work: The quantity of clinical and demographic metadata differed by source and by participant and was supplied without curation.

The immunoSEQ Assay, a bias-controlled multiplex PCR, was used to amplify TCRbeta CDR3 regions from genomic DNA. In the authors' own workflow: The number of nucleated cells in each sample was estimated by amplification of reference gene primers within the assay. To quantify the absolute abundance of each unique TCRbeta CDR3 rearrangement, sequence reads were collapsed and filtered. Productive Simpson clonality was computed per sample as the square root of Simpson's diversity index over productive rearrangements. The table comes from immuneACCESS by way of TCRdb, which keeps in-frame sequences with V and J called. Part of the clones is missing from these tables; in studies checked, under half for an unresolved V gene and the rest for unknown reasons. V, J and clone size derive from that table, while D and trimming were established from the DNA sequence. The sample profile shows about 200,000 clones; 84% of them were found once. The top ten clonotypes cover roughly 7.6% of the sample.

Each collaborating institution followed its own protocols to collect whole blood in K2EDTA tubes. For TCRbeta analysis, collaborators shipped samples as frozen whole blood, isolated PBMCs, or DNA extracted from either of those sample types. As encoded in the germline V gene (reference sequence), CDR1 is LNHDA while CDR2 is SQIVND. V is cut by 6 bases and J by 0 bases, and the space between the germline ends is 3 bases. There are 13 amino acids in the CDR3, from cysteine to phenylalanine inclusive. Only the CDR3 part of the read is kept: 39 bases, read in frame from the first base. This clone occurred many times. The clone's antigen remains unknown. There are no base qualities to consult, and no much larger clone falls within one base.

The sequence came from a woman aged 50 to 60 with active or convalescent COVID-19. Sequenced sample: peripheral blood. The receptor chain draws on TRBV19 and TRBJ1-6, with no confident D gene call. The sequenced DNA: TGTGCCAGTAGGAGCTCCTATAATTCACCCCTCCACTTT. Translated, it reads CASRSSYNSPLHF.